These 26 T cell receptor beta chains came from one sample sequenced in a study of blood T cell repertoires in COVID-19. Sequencing was performed with immunoSEQ multiplex PCR; in TCRdb, only in-frame clones are kept and a portion is missing. Among about 330,000 clones, approximately 88% were seen once, and the ten largest hold about 4.7%. The sequencing input was PBMCs or T cells enriched from blood (not recorded which). Every receptor here comes from a man aged 30-40 years who had recovered from COVID-19.

The chain employs TRBV7-8 and TRBJ1-5; 10 bases agree with TRBD1. Germline V CDR1 and CDR2: SGHVS, FQNEAQ. The junction had 6 bases not matched to a gene; V was cut back by 5 bases and J by 5 bases. The CDR3 loop spans 15 amino acids. The CDR3 DNA follows: TGTGCCAGCAGCCAGACAGGGGGCGGTTATCAGCCCCAGCATTTT. As protein: CASSQTGGGYQPQHF.

The sample holds many counts of this clone. This chain connects TRBV6-4 to TRBJ2-2, with 12 nucleotides matching TRBD1. J gave up 6 bases and V 5 bases, and 7 bases lay outside the gene matches. Germline V gives CDR1 MRHNA, CDR2 SNTAGT. CDR3 size: 16 residues. This CDR3 reads CASSISGTGGSGELFF. For the CDR3, the DNA is TGTGCCAGCAGTATCTCCGGGACAGGGGGCTCCGGGGAGCTGTTTTTT.

The chain combines TRBV5-1 with TRBJ1-2; tentatively, D is TRBD1 (6 bases). CDR1 SGHRS and CDR2 YFSETQ come from the germline V gene. V was trimmed by 0 bases and J by 6 bases, leaving 15 bases between them. CDR3 size: 15 residues. For the CDR3, the DNA is TGCGCCAGCAGCTTGGTAGCAGGGGAAGCGCATGGCTACACCTTC. Amino acid sequence: CASSLVAGEAHGYTF.

This clone has a single count. V is TRBV28 and J is TRBJ2-7, with 8 bases fitting TRBD1. V was pared by 3 bases and J by 3 bases, with 4 bases of the junction left unmatched. From germline, CDR1 is MDHEN and CDR2 SYDVKM. This CDR3 has 14 amino acids. In nucleotides, the CDR3 is TGTGCCAGCAGTTTCCCCGGACAGGGCTACGAGCAGTACTTC. Translated: CASSFPGQGYEQYF.

The chain couples TRBV7-6 to TRBJ2-2; TRBD2 matches at 13 bases. Trimming cost V 4 bases and J 4 bases; bases outside gene matches: 3. The CDR3 runs 16 residues. Per germline, CDR1 SGHVS and CDR2 FNYEAQ. This chain's CDR3 is CASSSRTSGSTGELFF. The DNA of the CDR3 is TGTGCCAGCAGCTCCCGGACTAGCGGGAGCACCGGGGAGCTGTTTTTT.

The V and J genes are TRBV12-2 and TRBJ2-3; no DNA check was done on the table's D call, TRBD1. TRBV12-2 is a recognized pseudogene. This CDR3 has 15 amino acids. CDR3 nucleotide sequence: TGTGCAAGTCCCGGTGGACAGGGATGCACAGATACGCAGTATTTT. As protein: CASPGGQGCTDTQYF.

The J gene is TRBJ2-1, the V gene TRBV7-3; D remains ambiguous. The V end was cut by 4 bases, the J end by 4 bases, with 17 bases between. Per germline, CDR1 SGHTA and CDR2 FQGTGA. The CDR3 extends over 16 amino acids. The DNA for the CDR3 is TGTGCCAGCAGCTCGTCCGCCTCGGCGGCTTACAATGAGCAGTTCTTC. The encoded protein is CASSSSASAAYNEQFF.

The V gene is TRBV7-6, the J gene TRBJ1-3, with D perhaps matching TRBD1 (5 bases). Germline V gene data show CDR1 as SGHVS and CDR2 as FNYEAQ. This CDR3 is 14 amino acids long. The V and J ends lost 5 bases and 1 base respectively, with 9 bases between them. The CDR3 here is CASSPQGSGNTIYF. As DNA, the CDR3 is TGTGCCAGCAGCCCTCAGGGATCTGGAAACACCATATATTTT.

The V call is TRBV11-2, the J call TRBJ2-3; TRBD2 aligns across 8 bases. The CDR3 consists of 17 residues. Germline CDR1 is SGHAT and CDR2 is FQNNGV. V shed 4 bases, J shed 0 bases, and the junction held 9 bases outside the gene matches. CDR3 loop: CASSSGGGGPSTDTQYF. The DNA for the CDR3 is TGTGCCAGCAGCTCGGGGGGCGGGGGGCCTAGCACAGATACGCAGTATTTT.

The rearrangement uses TRBV27 and TRBJ2-1, with 9 nucleotides matching TRBD1. The CDR3 has 14 residues. The junction had 10 bases not matched to a gene; V was cut back by 8 bases and J by 8 bases. The germline gives CDR1 MNHEY, CDR2 SMNVEV (reference sequence). The CDR3 DNA follows: TGTGCCAGCCTCGACAGGGGGAGAGGGGATGAGCAGTTCTTC. Encoded protein: CASLDRGRGDEQFF.

The V gene is TRBV4-1, the J gene TRBJ1-2; 7 bases are shared with TRBD1. V lost 1 base to trimming and J lost 5 bases; unmatched junction nucleotides: 10. Germline V CDR1 and CDR2: MGHRA, YSYEKL. The CDR3 is 16 amino acids. In DNA form, the CDR3 reads TGCGCCAGCAGCCAAGCCGGACAGGCTAATACTTATGGCTACACCTTC. Residues: CASSQAGQANTYGYTF.

The genes are TRBV15 and TRBJ2-3; 8 bases align to TRBD2. V lost 0 bases and J lost 1; bases outside the gene matches: 3. Germline V gene lookup returns CDR1 LNHNV and CDR2 YYDKDF (reference sequence). The length of the CDR3 is 16 residues. The CDR3 nucleotides read TGTGCCACCAGCAGAGAGGGGCGGGGGGGCACAGATACGCAGTATTTT. Amino acid sequence: CATSREGRGGTDTQYF. The full variable domain, its missing parts supplied by reference TRBV15 and TRBJ2-3, is DAMVIQNPRYQVTQFGKPVTLSCSQTLNHNVMYWYQQKSSQAPKLLFHYYDKDFNNEADTPDNFQSRRPNTSFCFLDIRSPGLGDTAMYLCATSREGRGGTDTQYFGPGTRLTVL.

The chain recombines TRBV30 with TRBJ1-5; possible D gene TRBD1, 5 bases. This CDR3 has 13 amino acids. CDR1 is GTSNPN, CDR2 SVGIG, per germline (reference sequence). Trimming left V 4 bases short and J 7 bases short, with 14 bases between. The CDR3 nucleotides read TGTGCCTGGAATTGGGGGGTCGGGCAGCCCCAGCATTTT. It translates to CAWNWGVGQPQHF.

CDR3 region: CASSVDAEKLFF. DNA for the CDR3: TGTGCCAGCAGTGTCGATGCGGAAAAACTGTTTTTT. The chain joins TRBV2 to TRBJ1-4; D uncertain. CDR3 length: 12 residues. V was clipped by 4 bases and J by 8 bases, with 8 bases between them. Germline CDR1 and CDR2: SNHLY and FYNNEI.

The V call is TRBV7-9, the J call TRBJ2-7, with TRBD1 identical over 9 bases. The CDR3 has 17 amino acids. Germline CDR1 and CDR2: SEHNR and FQNEAQ (reference sequence). Trimming cost V 5 bases and J 5 bases; bases outside gene matches: 16. In DNA form, the CDR3 reads TGTGCCAGCAGCCTAGGGACAGGGTTAGCCCCCATCGACGAGCAGTACTTC. This codes for CASSLGTGLAPIDEQYF.

The J gene is TRBJ1-6, the V gene TRBV18; 7 nucleotides agree with TRBD1. Germline CDR1 and CDR2: KGHSH and LQKENI. This CDR3 region has 14 residues. V dropped 3 bases and J dropped 4; count of bases not matched to a gene: 0. As DNA, the CDR3 is TGTGCCAGCTCACCGGGACAGTATAATTCACCCCTCCACTTT. It yields the protein CASSPGQYNSPLHF.

To note about this clone: The same CDR3 is also encoded by other DNA sequences in this sample. The chain couples TRBV29-1 to TRBJ2-7; 9 bases line up with TRBD1. V trimming: 0 bases; J trimming: 2 bases; junction bases outside the gene matches: 8. CDR1 is SQVTM and CDR2 is ANQGSEA in the germline V gene. This CDR3 is built from 16 residues. The CDR3 DNA sequence: TGCAGCGTTGAAGATCTCAGGGGACAGGGCGCCTACGAGCAGTACTTC. Translation gives CSVEDLRGQGAYEQYF.

The chain links TRBV7-6 to TRBJ2-1; D gene unclear. This CDR3 spans 15 amino acids. The germline gives CDR1 SGHVS, CDR2 FNYEAQ. V lost 0 bases to trimming and J lost 5 bases, with 11 bases between them. The chain's CDR3 is CASSLAPALDNEQFF. CDR3 in DNA: TGTGCCAGCAGCTTAGCTCCCGCGTTAGACAATGAGCAGTTCTTC.

This clone was recorded once. The rearrangement uses TRBV3-1 (or the pseudogene TRBV3-2) and TRBJ2-3; 8 nucleotides align to TRBD2. The CDR3 covers 15 residues. Germline V gives CDR1 LGHDT, CDR2 YNNKEL (reference sequence). The J segment lost 6 bases and the V segment lost 4 bases, leaving 9 bases of the junction unmatched. CDR3 protein: CASSPGGLVTDTQYF. The CDR3 region has the DNA TGTGCCAGCAGCCCCGGGGGACTAGTTACGGATACGCAGTATTTT.

The rearrangement joins TRBV11-2 to TRBJ1-1, with D possibly matching TRBD1 (5 bases). Germline V lookup: CDR1 SGHAT, CDR2 FQNNGV. The CDR3 is 14 residues long. The V end was cut by 8 bases, the J end by 0 bases, with 13 bases between. The CDR3 protein is CASRQSTLNTEAFF. DNA for the CDR3: TGTGCCAGCCGACAGAGTACATTGAACACTGAAGCTTTCTTT. The complete variable domain, with remaining parts taken from reference TRBV11-2 and TRBJ1-1, reads EAGVAQSPRYKIIEKRQSVAFWCNPISGHATLYWYQQILGQGPKLLIQFQNNGVVDDSQLPKDRFSAERLKGVDSTLKIQPAKLEDSAVYLCASRQSTLNTEAFFGQGTRLTVV.

The V call is TRBV14, the J call TRBJ2-3; D is ambiguous. Per the germline V gene, CDR1 is SGHDN and CDR2 is FVKESK. The CDR3 sequence is 12 residues long. V lost 1 base, J lost 6 bases, and 5 bases lay in between. The chain's CDR3 is CASSQAGDTQYF. CDR3 nucleotides: TGTGCCAGCAGCCAAGCCGGGGATACGCAGTATTTT.

The chain uses TRBV2 and TRBJ1-3; perhaps TRBD1 as D (5 bases). The germline V gene has CDR1 SNHLY and CDR2 FYNNEI. CDR3 size: 17 residues. Trimming took 0 bases from V and 0 from J, leaving 12 bases between them. This chain's CDR3 is CASSEALPTASGNTIYF. DNA of the CDR3: TGTGCCAGCAGTGAAGCGCTTCCGACAGCCTCTGGAAACACCATATATTTT.

The genes are TRBV7-8 and TRBJ2-7; no clear D. Germline CDR1 is SGHVS and CDR2 is FQNEAQ. This CDR3 has 15 amino acids. V was shortened by 1 base and J by 2 bases, with 12 bases between the two germline ends. The CDR3 here is CASSLEVRTPYEQYF. In nucleotides, the CDR3 is TGTGCCAGCAGCTTAGAAGTGAGAACCCCCTACGAGCAGTACTTC.

The chain links TRBV13 to TRBJ2-3, with 10 bases fitting TRBD2. Germline V CDR1 and CDR2: PRHDT, FYEKMQ (reference sequence). Trimming removed 5 bases from V and 5 bases from J; junction bases left unmatched: 10. CDR3 length equals 16 residues. The CDR3 coding sequence is TGTGCCAGCAGCCTATTACAGCGGGGGGGCCTAGATACGCAGTATTTT. It translates to CASSLLQRGGLDTQYF.

V gene TRBV7-7 combines with J gene TRBJ2-3, with 10 nucleotides matching TRBD1. The CDR3 length is 17 residues. Germline V lookup: CDR1 SSHAT, CDR2 FNYEAQ (reference sequence). V shed 5 bases and J 4 bases; nucleotides not matched to a gene: 12. CDR3: CASSPLRGQGPADTQYF. The CDR3 DNA is TGTGCCAGCAGCCCATTACGGGGACAGGGGCCGGCAGATACGCAGTATTTT.

The chain uses TRBV5-1 and TRBJ2-1; D is unresolved. The V end was cut by 5 bases, the J end by 0 bases, with 9 bases between. The CDR3 is 14 amino acids. The germline CDR1 and CDR2 sequences are SGHRS and YFSETQ. The CDR3 bases are TGCGCCAGCAGTTTCGAGGTCTCCTACAATGAGCAGTTCTTC. This sequence encodes CASSFEVSYNEQFF.